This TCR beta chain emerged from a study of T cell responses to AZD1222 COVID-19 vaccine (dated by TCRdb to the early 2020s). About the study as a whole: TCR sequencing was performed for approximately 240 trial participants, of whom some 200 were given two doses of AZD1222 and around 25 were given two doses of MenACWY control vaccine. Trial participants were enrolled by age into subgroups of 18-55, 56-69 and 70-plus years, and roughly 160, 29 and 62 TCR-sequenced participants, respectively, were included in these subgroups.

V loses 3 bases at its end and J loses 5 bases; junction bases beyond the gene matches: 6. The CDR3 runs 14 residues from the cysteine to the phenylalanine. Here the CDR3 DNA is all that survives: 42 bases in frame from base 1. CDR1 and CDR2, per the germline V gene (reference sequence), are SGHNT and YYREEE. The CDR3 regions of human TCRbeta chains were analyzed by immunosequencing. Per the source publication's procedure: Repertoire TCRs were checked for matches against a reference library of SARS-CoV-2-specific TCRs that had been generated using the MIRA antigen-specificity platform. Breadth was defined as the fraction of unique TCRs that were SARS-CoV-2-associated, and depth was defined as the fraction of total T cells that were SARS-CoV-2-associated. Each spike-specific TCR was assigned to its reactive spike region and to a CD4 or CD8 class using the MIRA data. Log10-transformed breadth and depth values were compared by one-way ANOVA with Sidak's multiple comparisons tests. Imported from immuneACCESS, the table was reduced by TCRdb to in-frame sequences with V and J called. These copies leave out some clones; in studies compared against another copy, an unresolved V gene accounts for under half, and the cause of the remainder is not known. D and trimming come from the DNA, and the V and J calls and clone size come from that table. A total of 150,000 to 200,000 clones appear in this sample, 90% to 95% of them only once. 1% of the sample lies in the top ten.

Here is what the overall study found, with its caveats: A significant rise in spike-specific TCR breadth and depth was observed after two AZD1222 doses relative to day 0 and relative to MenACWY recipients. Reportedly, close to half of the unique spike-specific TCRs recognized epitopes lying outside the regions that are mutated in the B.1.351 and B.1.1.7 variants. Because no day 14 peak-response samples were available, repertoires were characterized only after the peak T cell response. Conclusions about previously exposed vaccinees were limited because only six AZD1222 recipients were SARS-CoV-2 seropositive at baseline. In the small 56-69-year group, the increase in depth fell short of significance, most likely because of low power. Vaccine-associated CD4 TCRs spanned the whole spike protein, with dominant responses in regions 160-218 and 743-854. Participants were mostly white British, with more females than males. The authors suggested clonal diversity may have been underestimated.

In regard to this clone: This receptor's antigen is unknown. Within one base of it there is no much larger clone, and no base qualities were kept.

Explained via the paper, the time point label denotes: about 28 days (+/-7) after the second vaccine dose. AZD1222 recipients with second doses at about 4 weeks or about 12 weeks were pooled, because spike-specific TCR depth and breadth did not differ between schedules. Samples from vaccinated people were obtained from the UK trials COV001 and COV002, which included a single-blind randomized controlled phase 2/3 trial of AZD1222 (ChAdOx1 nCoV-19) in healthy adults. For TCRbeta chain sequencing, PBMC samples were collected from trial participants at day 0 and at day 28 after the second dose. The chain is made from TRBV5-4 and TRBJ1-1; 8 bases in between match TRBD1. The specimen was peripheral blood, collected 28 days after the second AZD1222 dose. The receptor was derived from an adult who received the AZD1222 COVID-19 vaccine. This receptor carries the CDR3 CASSSQGVRTEAFF. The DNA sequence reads TGTGCCAGCAGCTCACAGGGGGTACGGACTGAAGCTTTCTTT.